The 25 T cell receptor beta chains in this list originate from one sample, sequenced in a study of blood T cell repertoires in COVID-19. Sequenced by immunoSEQ multiplex PCR; TCRdb stores in-frame clones only, minus some. The sample records fewer than 250,000 clones, 70% to 90% being singletons. Sequences were obtained from peripheral blood. These TCRs come from a man aged 40-49 years with acute or convalescent COVID-19.

The J gene is TRBJ2-1, the V gene TRBV9; no firm D call. This CDR3 is 18 amino acids long. The germline gives CDR1 SGDLS, CDR2 YYNGEE. Trimming stripped 0 bases from V and 0 bases from J, with 16 bases between. DNA for the CDR3: TGTGCCAGCAGCGTAGTGAGTAGCCTTTCCAGCTCCTACAATGAGCAGTTCTTC. Its translation is CASSVVSSLSSSYNEQFF.

This sequence joins TRBV4-1 and TRBJ1-5; 11 bases map to TRBD1. J gave up 7 bases and V 1 base, and 3 bases lay outside the gene matches. CDR1 MGHRA and CDR2 YSYEKL come from the germline V gene. This CDR3 has 15 residues. CDR3 residues: CASSQGGQGDQPQHF. CDR3 nucleotide sequence: TGCGCCAGCAGCCAAGGGGGACAGGGGGACCAGCCCCAGCATTTT.

This clone was found once. The chain combines TRBV7-6 with TRBJ2-1, with TRBD1 matching 8 bases. CDR1 and CDR2 from the germline V gene are SGHVS and FNYEAQ. The trim removed 4 bases at V and 7 bases at J, leaving 9 bases unmatched. The CDR3 is 15 residues long. This CDR3 reads CASSSRQGTRNEQFF. CDR3 sequence (DNA): TGTGCCAGCAGCTCCCGACAGGGGACCAGGAATGAGCAGTTCTTC.

About this clone itself: Distinct nucleotide sequences in the sample also encode this CDR3. The V gene is TRBV6-5, the J gene TRBJ1-1; a weak D match, TRBD1 (5 bases). Germline CDR1 MNHEY, CDR2 SVGAGI. Trimming took off 6 bases at V and 0 bases at J, with 8 bases between the two ends. The CDR3 loop spans 13 amino acids. For the CDR3, the DNA is TGTGCCAGCAGGGGGCGTGTGAACACTGAAGCTTTCTTT. Translation: CASRGRVNTEAFF.

The chain links TRBV4-3 to TRBJ2-7; 9 nucleotides match TRBD2. V was clipped by 1 base and J by 4 bases; unmatched bases: 8. Per germline, CDR1 LGHNA and CDR2 YSLEER. This CDR3 region has 16 residues. CDR3 sequence reads: CASSQGRGGAGYEQYF. For the CDR3, the DNA is TGCGCCAGCAGCCAAGGACGCGGGGGGGCCGGGTACGAGCAGTACTTC.

This chain connects TRBV7-2 to TRBJ1-1, with D perhaps TRBD1 (5 bases). Germline loops: CDR1 SGHTA, CDR2 FQGNSA. The CDR3 has 16 amino acids. Between the trimmed V and J ends, which lost 5 bases and 4 bases, there was a span of 20 bases. CDR3 DNA sequence: TGTGCCAGCAGCATACTACTGGGACTCATAAGCACTGAAGCTTTCTTT. This sequence encodes CASSILLGLISTEAFF.

The table lists this clone with a few counts. V gene TRBV5-1 combines with J gene TRBJ2-7; D is perhaps TRBD2 (5 bases). The CDR3 sequence is 15 residues long. Trimming cost V 4 bases and J 5 bases, with 19 bases left between them. CDR1 and CDR2 from the germline V gene are SGHRS and YFSETQ. CDR3 sequence reads: CASSPQEGPLDEQYF. The DNA of the CDR3 is TGCGCCAGCAGCCCTCAAGAGGGCCCCCTCGACGAGCAGTACTTC.

The V call is TRBV2, the J call TRBJ1-2, with D tentatively TRBD1 (5 bases). The V end lost 2 bases, the J end lost 6 bases, and 7 bases lay between the germline ends. Germline assignment: CDR1 SNHLY and CDR2 FYNNEI. The CDR3 extends over 12 amino acids. DNA of the CDR3: TGTGCCAGCAGTGAATGGGGGGATGGCTACACCTTC. Residues: CASSEWGDGYTF.

This clone was recorded a few times. V is TRBV7-2 and J is TRBJ1-1; D is possibly TRBD1 (5 bases). CDR3 length: 14 amino acids. Trimming removed 6 bases at V and 1 base at J, with 12 bases between. CDR1 and CDR2 from the germline V gene are SGHTA and FQGNSA. The CDR3 DNA reads as TGTGCCAGCAGAGTAGGGCAGGGGAACACTGAAGCTTTCTTT. Protein product: CASRVGQGNTEAFF. Combining the CDR3 with reference TRBV7-2 and TRBJ1-1 gives the whole variable domain GAGVSQSPSNKVTEKGKDVELRCDPISGHTALYWYRQSLGQGLEFLIYFQGNSAPDKSGLPSDRFSAERTGGSVSTLTIQRTQQEDSAVYLCASRVGQGNTEAFFGQGTRLTVV.

V is TRBV7-9 and J is TRBJ1-1; 7 bases match TRBD1. The CDR3 has 13 amino acids. From germline, CDR1 is SEHNR and CDR2 FQNEAQ (reference sequence). The V and J ends lost 4 bases and 10 bases, in that order; junction bases with no gene match: 9. The CDR3 bases are TGTGCCAGCAGCTCCCGAGGTGAGGGGGCAGCTTTCTTT. This sequence encodes CASSSRGEGAAFF.

The gene calls are TRBV4-3 and TRBJ2-2, with D unresolved. CDR3 length equals 16 residues. CDR1 and CDR2 (germline): LGHNA, YSLEER. Deletions cut 0 bases from V and 8 bases from J, with 16 bases between. CDR3 nucleotides: TGCGCCAGCAGCCAAGATGGGCAGACCTCACGGGGGGAGCTGTTTTTT. It yields the protein CASSQDGQTSRGELFF.

The chain recombines TRBV7-9 with TRBJ1-6; no reliable D call. V gave up 3 bases and J gave up 0 bases, with 6 bases separating them. Germline CDR1 SEHNR, CDR2 FQNEAQ (reference sequence). The CDR3 extends over 15 amino acids. The CDR3 DNA sequence: TGTGCCAGCAGCTTGGGGAGCTCCTATAATTCACCCCTCCACTTT. Amino acids: CASSLGSSYNSPLHF.

The rearrangement joins TRBV2 to TRBJ1-5; 7 bases match TRBD1. Unmatched junction bases numbered 4, after V lost 4 bases and J lost 4 bases. This CDR3 spans 14 amino acids. The germline CDR1 and CDR2 sequences are SNHLY and FYNNEI. For the CDR3, the DNA is TGTGCCAGCAGTGCTAGGGGGCAAAATCAGCCCCAGCATTTT. It codes for CASSARGQNQPQHF.

This chain connects TRBV20-1 to TRBJ1-1; tentatively, D is TRBD1 (5 bases). Germline V CDR1 and CDR2: DFQATT, SNEGSKA (reference sequence). Trimming removed 5 bases at V and 10 bases at J, with 14 bases between. There are 11 residues in the CDR3. In nucleotides, the CDR3 is TGCAGTGCTGGCAAGGGGAGGGCAGCTTTCTTT. Protein: CSAGKGRAAFF.

This clone has ten or more counts. The chain couples TRBV6-5 to TRBJ2-7, with D uncertain. Trimming shortened V by 7 bases and J by 6 bases, and 13 bases separated the two germline ends. The germline CDR1 and CDR2 sequences are MNHEY and SVGAGI. The length of the CDR3 is 12 residues. CDR3 in DNA: TGTGCCAGCACTATGTTGCTCTTCGAGCAGTACTTC. It encodes CASTMLLFEQYF.

Only one count was recorded for this clone. CDR3 amino acids: CASTRTSGGEGTQYF. In DNA, the CDR3 is TGTGCCAGCACCCGGACTAGCGGGGGGGAAGGGACCCAGTACTTC. This rearrangement joins TRBV7-6 to TRBJ2-5; 15 bases are shared with TRBD2. This CDR3 spans 15 amino acids. The V gene end was trimmed by 7 bases and the J gene end by 7 bases; junction bases not matched to a gene: 7. CDR1 SGHVS and CDR2 FNYEAQ come from the germline V gene.

This chain connects TRBV11-3 to TRBJ2-3; 7 bases line up with TRBD2. The CDR3 covers 16 residues. V shed 5 bases and J 0 bases; nucleotides not matched to a gene: 8. The V gene's germline CDR1 is SGHNT and CDR2 YENEEA. This CDR3 reads CASSPGGGVSTDTQYF. Written as DNA, the CDR3 is TGTGCCAGCAGCCCCGGTGGGGGGGTAAGCACAGATACGCAGTATTTT. Based on the CDR3 plus reference TRBV11-3 and TRBJ2-3, the full variable domain is EAGVVQSPRYKIIEKKQPVAFWCNPISGHNTLYWYLQNLGQGPELLIRYENEEAVDDSQLPKDRFSAERLKGVDSTLKIQPAELGDSAVYLCASSPGGGVSTDTQYFGPGTRLTVL.

This clone was found a few times. This rearrangement joins TRBV10-2 to TRBJ1-1, with D possibly matching TRBD1 (6 bases). V shed 5 bases and J shed 5 bases, with 18 bases lying between them. This CDR3 has 15 residues. Germline CDR1 is WSHSY and CDR2 is SAAADI. Here the CDR3 DNA reads TGCGCCAGCAGTACCCCGGGACACGGCGGGACTGAAGCTTTCTTT. It yields the protein CASSTPGHGGTEAFF.

The chain employs TRBV5-6 and TRBJ2-7; a weak D match, TRBD2 (5 bases). From germline, CDR1 is SGHDT and CDR2 YYEEEE. V was trimmed by 0 bases and J by 5 bases, leaving 9 bases between them. The CDR3 spans 13 residues. The CDR3 spells CASSLEMRDEQYF. In nucleotides, the CDR3 is TGTGCCAGCAGCTTGGAAATGAGGGACGAGCAGTACTTC.

CDR3 sequence: CASRQGIDSPLHF. DNA for the CDR3: TGTGCCAGCAGGCAGGGAATCGATTCACCCCTCCACTTT. The chain is built from TRBV2 and TRBJ1-6; D possibly corresponds to TRBD1 (5 bases). Deletions cut 6 bases from V and 8 bases from J, with 11 bases between. Per the germline V gene, CDR1 is SNHLY and CDR2 is FYNNEI. This CDR3 comprises 13 residues.

The CDR3 region is CASNRGVETQYF. CDR3 sequence (DNA): TGTGCCAGCAACCGGGGAGTTGAGACCCAGTACTTC. The rearrangement joins TRBV6-5 to TRBJ2-5; TRBD2 is a possible D gene (5 bases). V was shortened by 7 bases and J by 5 bases, with 11 bases between the two germline ends. The length of the CDR3 is 12 residues. The V gene's germline CDR1 is MNHEY and CDR2 SVGAGI.

The chain combines TRBV5-1 with TRBJ2-1; D is perhaps TRBD2 (5 bases). Per the germline V gene, CDR1 is SGHRS and CDR2 is YFSETQ. This CDR3 is built from 13 residues. Trimming left V 4 bases short and J 1 base short, with 6 bases between. CDR3 bases: TGCGCCAGCAGCCCGGGATCCTACAATGAGCAGTTCTTC. This encodes CASSPGSYNEQFF. The variable domain in full, completed from reference TRBV5-1 and TRBJ2-1, reads KAGVTQTPRYLIKTRGQQVTLSCSPISGHRSVSWYQQTPGQGLQFLFEYFSETQRNKGNFPGRFSGRQFSNSRSEMNVSTLELGDSALYLCASSPGSYNEQFFGPGTRLTVL.

The chain combines TRBV7-2 with TRBJ1-2; 9 bases are a match to TRBD1. V lost 4 bases, J lost 4 bases, and 7 bases stayed unmatched. The CDR3 runs to 15 residues. Germline CDR1 reads SGHTA; CDR2 reads FQGNSA. CDR3 DNA sequence: TGTGCCAGCAGCTACCGGGACAGGGAAGTCTATGGCTACACCTTC. It translates to CASSYRDREVYGYTF.

V gene TRBV18 combines with J gene TRBJ2-3, with 10 bases lining up with TRBD2. Germline values: CDR1 KGHSH, CDR2 LQKENI. V lost 2 bases and J lost 2; bases outside the gene matches: 4. The CDR3 totals 16 residues. CDR3: CASSPISGGLTDTQYF. CDR3 DNA sequence: TGTGCCAGCTCACCAATTAGCGGGGGGCTCACAGATACGCAGTATTTT. The variable domain in full, completed from reference TRBV18 and TRBJ2-3, reads NAGVMQNPRHLVRRRGQEARLRCSPMKGHSHVYWYRQLPEEGLKFMVYLQKENIIDESGMPKERFSAEFPKEGPSILRIQQVVRGDSAAYFCASSPISGGLTDTQYFGPGTRLTVL.

This chain joins TRBV6-6 and TRBJ2-3; tentatively, D is TRBD2 (5 bases). Germline V gene sequence: CDR1 MNHNY, CDR2 SVGAGI (reference sequence). V was pared by 2 bases and J by 5 bases, with 14 bases between. The CDR3 is 15 amino acids. The CDR3 DNA follows: TGTGCCAGCAGTTACACGGCCGGGGAAGGAGATACGCAGTATTTT. It is translated as CASSYTAGEGDTQYF.